This passage covers 4 T cell receptor beta chains from one sample sequenced in a study of patients and donors after allogeneic stem cell transplantation (dated by TCRdb to the early 2020s). Library construction relied on RT-PCR. Sequenced using a NextSeq 550. TCRdb reprocessing: public reads trimmed at Q25 with fastp, clones called with MiXCR, in-frame beta chains kept. Each entry merges the rows of one CDR3 protein and shows their most common DNA and genes. Within this sample are 190,000 or so distinct CDR3 sequences, with around two fifths of them counted one time only. 25% to 35% of the sample is taken by the ten largest. The sequenced sample consisted of blood, either unsorted or a sorted T cell fraction (not recorded which). All receptors derive from a human donor who was either an allogeneic HSCT recipient or a stem cell or donor lymphocyte infusion donor (not recorded which). It is not recorded whose cells these are; they may come from a transplant donor.

The chain joins TRBV4-2 to TRBJ2-1, with 7 bases lining up with TRBD2. In germline, CDR1 is LGHNA, CDR2 YNFKEQ. The CDR3 is 14 residues long. V was clipped by 5 bases and J by 9 bases; unmatched bases: 10. The CDR3 sequence is CASSTQSGEGEQFF. CDR3 nucleotide sequence: TGTGCCAGCAGCACTCAGAGCGGGGAGGGTGAGCAGTTCTTC.

The chain combines TRBV5-6 with TRBJ2-5; 7 bases are shared with TRBD1. V gave up 0 bases and J gave up 5 bases; unmatched junction bases: 4. Germline CDR1 reads SGHDT; CDR2 reads YYEEEE. This CDR3 is built from 14 residues. The CDR3 spells CASSLDATGETQYF. The CDR3 DNA reads TGTGCCAGCAGCTTGGATGCGACAGGGGAGACCCAGTACTTC.

The chain combines TRBV25-1 with TRBJ1-6; D ambiguous. The length of the CDR3 is 14 residues. Trimming removed 2 bases at V and 9 bases at J, with 11 bases between. The germline CDR1 and CDR2 sequences are MGHDK and SYGVNS. The CDR3 here is CASSEQFRGSPLHF. CDR3 bases: TGTGCCAGCAGTGAACAATTTCGGGGTTCACCCCTCCACTTT.

V gene TRBV12-3 or TRBV12-4 combines with J gene TRBJ2-2; 10 bases map to TRBD1. The CDR3 sequence is 17 residues long. Trimming at V came to 5 bases and at J to 1 base, leaving 7 bases not matched to a gene. CDR3 nucleotide sequence: TGTGCCAGCAGTCTCCCCCGGGACAGGGGGAACACCGGGGAGCTGTTTTTT. This gives the protein CASSLPRDRGNTGELFF.